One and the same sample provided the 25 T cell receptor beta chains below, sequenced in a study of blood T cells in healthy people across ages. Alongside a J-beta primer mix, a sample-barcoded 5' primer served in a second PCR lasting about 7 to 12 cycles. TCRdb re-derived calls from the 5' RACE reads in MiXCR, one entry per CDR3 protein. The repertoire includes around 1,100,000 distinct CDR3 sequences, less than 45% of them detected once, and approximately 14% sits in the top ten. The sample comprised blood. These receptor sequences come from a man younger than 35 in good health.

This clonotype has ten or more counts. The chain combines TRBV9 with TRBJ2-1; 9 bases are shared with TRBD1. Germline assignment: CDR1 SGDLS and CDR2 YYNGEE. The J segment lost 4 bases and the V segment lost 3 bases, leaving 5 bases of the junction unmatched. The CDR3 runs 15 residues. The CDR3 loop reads CASSAGQGVYNEQFF. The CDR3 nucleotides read TGTGCCAGCAGCGCGGGACAGGGAGTATACAATGAGCAGTTCTTC.

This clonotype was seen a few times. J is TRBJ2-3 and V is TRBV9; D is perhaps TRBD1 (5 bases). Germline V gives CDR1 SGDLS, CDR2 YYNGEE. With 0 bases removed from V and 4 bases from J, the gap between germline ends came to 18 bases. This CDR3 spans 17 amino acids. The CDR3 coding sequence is TGTGCCAGCAGCGTAGATGAATCAGGGCGACGGGCAGATACGCAGTATTTT. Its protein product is CASSVDESGRRADTQYF.

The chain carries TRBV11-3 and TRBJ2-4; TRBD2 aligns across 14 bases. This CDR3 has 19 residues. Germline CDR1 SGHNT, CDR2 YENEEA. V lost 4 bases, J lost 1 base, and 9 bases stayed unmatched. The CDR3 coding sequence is TGTGCCAGCAGCTCCCCCTCGACTAGCGGGGGGGCGGCCAAAAACATTCAGTACTTC. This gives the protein CASSSPSTSGGAAKNIQYF.

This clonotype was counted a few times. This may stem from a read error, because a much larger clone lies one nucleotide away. In DNA form, the CDR3 reads TGTGCCAGCAGCACGGACAGGGACAATGAGCAGTTCTTC. Protein product: CASSTDRDNEQFF. V gene TRBV13 combines with J gene TRBJ2-1; 8 bases fit TRBD1. Germline-derived CDR1 and CDR2 are PRHDT and FYEKMQ (reference sequence). The CDR3 has 13 amino acids. V gave up 5 bases and J gave up 5 bases; unmatched junction bases: 2.

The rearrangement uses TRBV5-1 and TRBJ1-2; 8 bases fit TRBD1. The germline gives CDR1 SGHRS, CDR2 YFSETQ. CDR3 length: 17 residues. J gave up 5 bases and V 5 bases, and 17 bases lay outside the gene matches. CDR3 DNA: TGCGCCAGCAGACCCCGACAGGGGCCCATGCTATTTTATGGCTACACCTTC. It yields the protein CASRPRQGPMLFYGYTF.

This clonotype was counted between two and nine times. The CDR3 sequence: CAWSRVNEQFF. The DNA for the CDR3 is TGTGCCTGGAGTCGCGTTAATGAGCAGTTCTTC. The chain has TRBV30 and TRBJ2-1; D is uncertain. Germline CDR1 and CDR2: GTSNPN and SVGIG (reference sequence). The length of the CDR3 is 11 residues. With 2 bases removed from V and 7 bases from J, the gap between germline ends came to 6 bases.

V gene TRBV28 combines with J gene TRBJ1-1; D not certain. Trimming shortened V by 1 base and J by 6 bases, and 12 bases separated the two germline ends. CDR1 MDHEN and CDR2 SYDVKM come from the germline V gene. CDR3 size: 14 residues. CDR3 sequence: CASSLSSWSAEAFF. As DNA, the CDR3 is TGTGCCAGCAGTTTATCTTCCTGGAGTGCTGAAGCTTTCTTT.

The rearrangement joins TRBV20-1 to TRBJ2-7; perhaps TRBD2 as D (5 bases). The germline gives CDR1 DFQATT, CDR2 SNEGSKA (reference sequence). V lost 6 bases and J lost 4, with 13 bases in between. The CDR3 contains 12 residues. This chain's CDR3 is CSAGGTGYEQYF. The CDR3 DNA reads TGCAGTGCCGGCGGCACGGGGTACGAGCAGTACTTC.

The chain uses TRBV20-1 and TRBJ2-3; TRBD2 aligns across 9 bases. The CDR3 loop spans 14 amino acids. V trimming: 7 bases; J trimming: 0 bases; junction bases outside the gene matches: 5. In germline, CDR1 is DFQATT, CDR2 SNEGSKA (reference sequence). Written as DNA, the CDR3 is TGCAGTGTCCTTAGCGGGAGTAGCACAGATACGCAGTATTTT. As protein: CSVLSGSSTDTQYF.

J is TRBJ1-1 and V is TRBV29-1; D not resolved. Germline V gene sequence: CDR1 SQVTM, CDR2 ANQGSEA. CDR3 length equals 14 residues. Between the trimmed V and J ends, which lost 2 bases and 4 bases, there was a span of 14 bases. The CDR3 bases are TGCAGCGTTGAACCTACAGTGGGGAGCACTGAAGCTTTCTTT. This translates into CSVEPTVGSTEAFF.

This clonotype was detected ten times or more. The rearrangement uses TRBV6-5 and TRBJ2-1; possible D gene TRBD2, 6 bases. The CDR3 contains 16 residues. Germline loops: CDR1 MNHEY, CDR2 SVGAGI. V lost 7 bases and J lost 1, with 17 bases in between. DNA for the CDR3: TGTGCCAGCACTCTCCGGGAGTCCAGGTCCTACAATGAGCAGTTCTTC. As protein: CASTLRESRSYNEQFF.

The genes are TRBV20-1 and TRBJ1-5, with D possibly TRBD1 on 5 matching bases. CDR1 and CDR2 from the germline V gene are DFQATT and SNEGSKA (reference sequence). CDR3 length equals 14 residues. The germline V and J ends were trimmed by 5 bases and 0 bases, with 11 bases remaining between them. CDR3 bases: TGCAGTGCTTCCAGTAGGGGTAGCAATCAGCCCCAGCATTTT. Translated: CSASSRGSNQPQHF.

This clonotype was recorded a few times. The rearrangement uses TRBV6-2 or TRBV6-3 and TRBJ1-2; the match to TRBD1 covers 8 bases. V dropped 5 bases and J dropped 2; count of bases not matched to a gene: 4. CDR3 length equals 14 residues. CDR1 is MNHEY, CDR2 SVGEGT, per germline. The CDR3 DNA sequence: TGTGCCAGCAGTCGACAGGGGCCCAACTATGGCTACACCTTC. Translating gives CASSRQGPNYGYTF.

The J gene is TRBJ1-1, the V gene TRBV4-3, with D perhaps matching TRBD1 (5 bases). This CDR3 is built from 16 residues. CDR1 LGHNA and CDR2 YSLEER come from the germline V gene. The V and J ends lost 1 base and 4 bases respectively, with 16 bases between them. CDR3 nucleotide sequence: TGCGCCAGCAGCCAAGGGGCGGCAGGGACGGGCACTGAAGCTTTCTTT. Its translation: CASSQGAAGTGTEAFF.

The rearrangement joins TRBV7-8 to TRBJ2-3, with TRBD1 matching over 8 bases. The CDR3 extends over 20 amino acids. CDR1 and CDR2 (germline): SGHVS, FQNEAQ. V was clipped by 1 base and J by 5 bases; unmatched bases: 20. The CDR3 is CASSLDLLVAQGQDEDTQYF. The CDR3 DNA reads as TGTGCCAGCAGCTTAGATCTTCTAGTTGCTCAGGGACAGGACGAAGATACGCAGTATTTT.

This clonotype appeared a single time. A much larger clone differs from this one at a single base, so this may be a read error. DNA of the CDR3: TGTGCCAGCAGCCCCGGACTAGCGGGGGGCCATGAGCAGTACTTC. Amino acids: CASSPGLAGGHEQYF. V usage is TRBV4-2 and J usage is TRBJ2-5; TRBD2 matches at 14 bases. V shed 4 bases, J shed 11 bases, and the junction held 9 bases outside the gene matches. Germline V gene sequence: CDR1 LGHNA, CDR2 YNFKEQ. The CDR3 is 15 residues long.

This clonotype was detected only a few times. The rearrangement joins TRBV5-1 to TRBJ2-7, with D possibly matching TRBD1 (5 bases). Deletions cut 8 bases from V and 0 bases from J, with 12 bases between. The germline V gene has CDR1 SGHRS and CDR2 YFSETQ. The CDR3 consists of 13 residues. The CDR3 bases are TGCGCCAGGGAACAGGTCTTCTCCTACGAGCAGTACTTC. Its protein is CAREQVFSYEQYF.

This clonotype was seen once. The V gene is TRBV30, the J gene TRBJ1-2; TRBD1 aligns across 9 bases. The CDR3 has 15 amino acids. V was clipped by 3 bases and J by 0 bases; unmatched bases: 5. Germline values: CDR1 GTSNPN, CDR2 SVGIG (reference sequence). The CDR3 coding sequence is TGTGCCTGGAGCGGAGACAGGGGGTCTAACTATGGCTACACCTTC. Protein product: CAWSGDRGSNYGYTF.

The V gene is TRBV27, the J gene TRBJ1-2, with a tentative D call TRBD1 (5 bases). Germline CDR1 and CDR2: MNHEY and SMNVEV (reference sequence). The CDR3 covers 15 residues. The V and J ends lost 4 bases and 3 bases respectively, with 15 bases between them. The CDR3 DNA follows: TGTGCCAGCAGTTCTGGATGGGACGGACACTATGGCTACACCTTC. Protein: CASSSGWDGHYGYTF.

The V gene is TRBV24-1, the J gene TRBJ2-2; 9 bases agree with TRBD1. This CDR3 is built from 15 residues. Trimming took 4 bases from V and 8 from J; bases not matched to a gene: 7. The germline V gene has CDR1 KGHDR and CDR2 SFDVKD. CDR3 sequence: CATSERGQGKGELFF. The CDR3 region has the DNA TGTGCCACCAGTGAGCGCGGACAGGGGAAAGGGGAGCTGTTTTTT.

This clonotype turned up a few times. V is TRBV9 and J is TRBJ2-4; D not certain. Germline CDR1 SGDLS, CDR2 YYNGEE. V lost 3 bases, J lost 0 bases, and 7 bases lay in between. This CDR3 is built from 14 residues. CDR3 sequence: CASSDGLAKNIQYF. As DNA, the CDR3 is TGTGCCAGCAGCGATGGGCTAGCCAAAAACATTCAGTACTTC.

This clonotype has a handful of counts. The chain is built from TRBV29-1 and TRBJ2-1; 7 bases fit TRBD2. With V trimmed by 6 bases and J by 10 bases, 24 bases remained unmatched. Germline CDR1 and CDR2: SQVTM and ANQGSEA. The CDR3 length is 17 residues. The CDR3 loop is CSVGGVGGGRGGYEQFF. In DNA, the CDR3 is TGCAGCGTGGGGGGGGTCGGTGGAGGGAGAGGTGGCTACGAGCAGTTCTTC.

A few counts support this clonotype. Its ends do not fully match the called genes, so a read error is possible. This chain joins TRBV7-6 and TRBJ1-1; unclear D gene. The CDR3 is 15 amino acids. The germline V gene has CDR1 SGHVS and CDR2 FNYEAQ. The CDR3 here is CASSPEAGRNIEAFF. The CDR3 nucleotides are TGTGCCAGCAGCCCAGAAGCGGGTCGGAACATTGAAGCTTTCTTT.

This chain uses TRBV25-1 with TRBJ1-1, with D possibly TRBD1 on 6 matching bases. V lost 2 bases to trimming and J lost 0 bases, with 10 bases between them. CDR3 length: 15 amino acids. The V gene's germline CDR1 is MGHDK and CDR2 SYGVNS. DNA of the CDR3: TGTGCCAGCAGTGAAGCCGGACAGATGAACACTGAAGCTTTCTTT. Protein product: CASSEAGQMNTEAFF.

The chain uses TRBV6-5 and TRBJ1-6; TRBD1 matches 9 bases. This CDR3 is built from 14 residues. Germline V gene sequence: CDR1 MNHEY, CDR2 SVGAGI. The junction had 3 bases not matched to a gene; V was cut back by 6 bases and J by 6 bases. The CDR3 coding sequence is TGTGCCAGCAGCAGACAGGGGGTTAATTCACCCCTCCACTTT. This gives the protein CASSRQGVNSPLHF.